A selection of T cell receptor beta chains follows, all from one sample in a study of T cell responses to AZD1222 COVID-19 vaccine. Assay used: immunoSEQ multiplex PCR; TCRdb lists only in-frame clones, some missing. The sample has fewer than 200,000 clones; just over 90% are singletons. This specimen was peripheral blood, taken 28 days after the second AZD1222 dose. The source is an adult who received the AZD1222 COVID-19 vaccine. Both conserved end residues are part of each CDR3. The D gene is left open where the match is weak. The listing skips clone size in some rows; elsewhere it reads once, few, many or a size class.

V gene: TRBV30
J gene: TRBJ1-1
D gene: TRBD1
clone size: -
CDR3 protein: CAWSTGTGNTEAFF
CDR3 DNA: TGTGCCTGGAGTACCGGGACAGGGAACACTGAAGCTTTCTTT

V gene: TRBV7-8
J gene: TRBJ1-3
D gene: TRBD1
clone size: -
CDR3 protein: CASSLGAGGRNTIYF
CDR3 DNA: TGTGCCAGCAGCTTAGGGGCAGGGGGCAGAAACACCATATATTTT

V gene: TRBV6-2/TRBV6-3
J gene: TRBJ1-2
D gene: -
clone size: -
CDR3 protein: CASSYSRDVGGYTF
CDR3 DNA: TGTGCCAGCAGTTACTCGCGGGATGTTGGAGGCTACACCTTT

V gene: TRBV27
J gene: TRBJ1-6
D gene: -
clone size: -
CDR3 protein: CASSLSYNSPLHF
CDR3 DNA: TGTGCCAGCAGTTTGAGCTATAATTCACCCCTCCACTTT

V gene: TRBV19
J gene: TRBJ2-5
D gene: -
clone size: -
CDR3 protein: CASSMTGQTQYF
CDR3 DNA: TGTGCCAGTAGTATGACGGGCCAGACCCAGTACTTC

V gene: TRBV7-9
J gene: TRBJ1-3
D gene: -
clone size: -
CDR3 protein: CASSLTGTGSGNTIYF
CDR3 DNA: TGTGCCAGCAGCTTAACAGGGACCGGCTCTGGAAACACCATATATTTT

V gene: TRBV20-1
J gene: TRBJ2-7
D gene: -
clone size: -
CDR3 protein: CSASNSYEQYF
CDR3 DNA: TGCAGTGCTAGTAACAGCTACGAGCAGTACTTC

V gene: TRBV20-1
J gene: TRBJ1-2
D gene: -
clone size: -
CDR3 protein: CSASSGTGYTF
CDR3 DNA: TGCAGTGCTAGTTCGGGGACTGGCTACACCTTC

V gene: TRBV2
J gene: TRBJ1-2
D gene: -
clone size: -
CDR3 protein: CASRLLPNYGYTF
CDR3 DNA: TGTGCCAGCCGGCTACTTCCTAACTATGGCTACACCTTC

V gene: TRBV28
J gene: TRBJ2-1
D gene: -
clone size: once
CDR3 protein: CASSEVGNEQFF
CDR3 DNA: TGTGCCAGCAGTGAGGTTGGCAATGAGCAGTTCTTC

V gene: TRBV6-6
J gene: TRBJ2-3
D gene: TRBD2
clone size: -
CDR3 protein: CASSYGRAGTDTQYF
CDR3 DNA: TGTGCCAGCAGTTATGGGAGGGCCGGCACAGATACGCAGTATTTT

V gene: TRBV6-2/TRBV6-3
J gene: TRBJ2-7
D gene: TRBD1
clone size: -
CDR3 protein: CASSWGQGVRNEQYF
CDR3 DNA: TGTGCCAGCAGCTGGGGACAGGGGGTTCGGAACGAGCAGTACTTC

V gene: TRBV20-1
J gene: TRBJ1-1
D gene: -
clone size: few
CDR3 protein: CSASSDSNTEAFF
CDR3 DNA: TGCAGTGCTAGTTCGGACTCCAACACTGAAGCTTTCTTT

V gene: TRBV27
J gene: TRBJ2-2
D gene: -
clone size: -
CDR3 protein: CASSLAGATGELFF
CDR3 DNA: TGTGCCAGCAGTTTAGCGGGGGCCACCGGGGAGCTGTTTTTT

V gene: TRBV6-5
J gene: TRBJ1-2
D gene: -
clone size: -
CDR3 protein: CASSYGYGYTF
CDR3 DNA: TGTGCCAGCAGTTACGGGTATGGCTACACCTTC

V gene: TRBV27
J gene: TRBJ2-2
D gene: TRBD1
clone size: -
CDR3 protein: CASSLQGAGTGELFF
CDR3 DNA: TGTGCCAGCAGTTTGCAGGGGGCGGGCACCGGGGAGCTGTTTTTT

V gene: TRBV29-1
J gene: TRBJ2-5
D gene: -
clone size: few
CDR3 protein: CSVRRGGGPQETQYF
CDR3 DNA: TGCAGCGTTCGACGGGGCGGGGGCCCCCAAGAGACCCAGTACTTC

V gene: TRBV4-2
J gene: TRBJ1-2
D gene: -
clone size: -
CDR3 protein: CASSQVGTRGIYGYTF
CDR3 DNA: TGTGCCAGCAGCCAAGTGGGGACCCGGGGTATCTATGGCTACACCTTC

V gene: TRBV2
J gene: TRBJ1-4
D gene: TRBD1
clone size: -
CDR3 protein: CASRTQGAFGEKLFF
CDR3 DNA: TGTGCCAGCAGGACACAGGGGGCGTTTGGCGAAAAACTGTTTTTT

V gene: TRBV7-3
J gene: TRBJ2-5
D gene: -
clone size: -
CDR3 protein: CASSLAAQETQYF
CDR3 DNA: TGTGCCAGCAGCTTGGCAGCCCAAGAGACCCAGTACTTC

V gene: TRBV18
J gene: TRBJ1-2
D gene: -
clone size: -
CDR3 protein: CASSPPAQGYGYTF
CDR3 DNA: TGTGCCAGCTCACCACCGGCACAAGGCTATGGCTACACCTTC

V gene: TRBV4-3
J gene: TRBJ1-1
D gene: -
clone size: -
CDR3 protein: CASSQDEGNIEAFF
CDR3 DNA: TGCGCCAGCAGCCAAGATGAGGGGAACATTGAAGCTTTCTTT

V gene: TRBV19
J gene: TRBJ1-5
D gene: -
clone size: -
CDR3 protein: CASSDSHSNQPQHF
CDR3 DNA: TGTGCCAGTAGTGACAGCCACAGCAATCAGCCCCAGCATTTT

V gene: TRBV11-2
J gene: TRBJ1-1
D gene: -
clone size: -
CDR3 protein: CASSLVLSMNTEAFF
CDR3 DNA: TGTGCCAGCAGCTTAGTTTTGAGCATGAACACTGAAGCTTTCTTT

V gene: TRBV2
J gene: TRBJ1-1
D gene: -
clone size: -
CDR3 protein: CARVNLGRMNTEAFF
CDR3 DNA: TGTGCCAGGGTGAATCTGGGCAGAATGAACACTGAAGCTTTCTTT

V gene: TRBV7-2
J gene: TRBJ1-3
D gene: -
clone size: -
CDR3 protein: CASSLGAGRGNTIYF
CDR3 DNA: TGTGCCAGCAGCTTAGGGGCAGGACGCGGAAACACCATATATTTT

V gene: TRBV7-8
J gene: TRBJ2-1
D gene: -
clone size: once
CDR3 protein: CASSHPGNEQFF
CDR3 DNA: TGTGCCAGCAGCCACCCAGGGAATGAGCAGTTCTTC

V gene: TRBV5-5
J gene: TRBJ2-1
D gene: -
clone size: -
CDR3 protein: CASSLLSGVSNEQFF
CDR3 DNA: TGTGCCAGCAGCTTGCTTTCGGGGGTATCAAATGAGCAGTTCTTC

V gene: TRBV4-3
J gene: TRBJ1-4
D gene: TRBD1
clone size: -
CDR3 protein: CASSQNSGGTNEKLFF
CDR3 DNA: TGCGCCAGCAGCCAAAATTCAGGGGGCACTAATGAAAAACTGTTTTTT

V gene: TRBV7-9
J gene: TRBJ1-4
D gene: -
clone size: -
CDR3 protein: CASSSGRENEKLFF
CDR3 DNA: TGTGCCAGCAGCTCAGGGAGGGAGAATGAAAAACTGTTTTTT

V gene: TRBV10-3
J gene: TRBJ1-1
D gene: -
clone size: -
CDR3 protein: CAISESTNTEAFF
CDR3 DNA: TGTGCCATCAGTGAGTCGACGAACACTGAAGCTTTCTTT

V gene: TRBV6-5
J gene: TRBJ1-1
D gene: -
clone size: -
CDR3 protein: CASSYLNSQGIEAFF
CDR3 DNA: TGTGCCAGCAGTTACCTTAATTCGCAGGGGATTGAAGCTTTCTTT

V gene: TRBV6-5
J gene: TRBJ2-1
D gene: -
clone size: -
CDR3 protein: CASRADGSEYNEQFF
CDR3 DNA: TGTGCCAGCAGGGCGGACGGGAGCGAATACAATGAGCAGTTCTTC

V gene: TRBV4-2
J gene: TRBJ1-2
D gene: -
clone size: -
CDR3 protein: CASSQDGAGQANYGYTF
CDR3 DNA: TGTGCCAGCAGCCAAGATGGGGCAGGGCAAGCTAACTATGGCTACACCTTC

V gene: TRBV2
J gene: TRBJ1-1
D gene: -
clone size: -
CDR3 protein: CASSPQGRTEAFF
CDR3 DNA: TGTGCCAGCAGCCCCCAGGGGAGGACTGAAGCTTTCTTT

V gene: TRBV18
J gene: TRBJ2-1
D gene: -
clone size: -
CDR3 protein: CASSPPGVTPGGEQFF
CDR3 DNA: TGTGCCAGCTCACCACCCGGCGTGACCCCAGGGGGGGAGCAGTTCTTC

V gene: TRBV19
J gene: TRBJ2-5
D gene: -
clone size: -
CDR3 protein: CASSITRGQETQYF
CDR3 DNA: TGTGCCAGTAGTATCACAAGGGGACAAGAGACCCAGTACTTC

V gene: TRBV20-1
J gene: TRBJ2-3
D gene: -
clone size: once
CDR3 protein: CSAVRPDTQYF
CDR3 DNA: TGCAGTGCGGTCCGTCCAGATACGCAGTATTTT

V gene: TRBV27
J gene: TRBJ1-1
D gene: -
clone size: -
CDR3 protein: CASRRGGGATEAFF
CDR3 DNA: TGTGCCAGCAGAAGAGGGGGTGGGGCCACTGAAGCTTTCTTT

V gene: TRBV5-6
J gene: TRBJ2-4
D gene: -
clone size: -
CDR3 protein: CASSSIRLRDTKNIQYF
CDR3 DNA: TGTGCCAGCAGCTCGATAAGACTCCGGGACACCAAAAACATTCAGTACTTC